These 19 T cell receptor beta chains originate from one sample sequenced in a study of blood T cell repertoires in COVID-19. Profiling relied on immunoSEQ multiplex PCR, and the TCRdb table lists in-frame clones only, not all of them. The profile shows about 110,000 clones, approximately 88% of them singletons. The specimen was peripheral blood. These TCRs come from a man over 45 with active or convalescent COVID-19.

The V gene is TRBV5-6, the J gene TRBJ1-6; tentatively, D is TRBD1 (6 bases). The germline V gene encodes CDR1 SGHDT and CDR2 YYEEEE. Trimming shortened V by 4 bases and J by 7 bases, and 18 bases separated the two germline ends. The CDR3 totals 16 residues. DNA of the CDR3: TGTGCCAGCAGCGCAGGGGTCGCCAATTGGAATTCACCCCTCCACTTT. It is translated as CASSAGVANWNSPLHF.

This chain uses TRBV28 with TRBJ1-4, with D maybe TRBD1 (5 bases). V was clipped by 6 bases and J by 6 bases, with 14 bases between them. The germline V gene encodes CDR1 MDHEN and CDR2 SYDVKM. The CDR3 length is 14 residues. The CDR3 DNA reads TGTGCCAGCAGCGCGAGGTGGGGGGATGAAAAACTGTTTTTT. It codes for CASSARWGDEKLFF.

CDR3 residues: CASSPGAVDGYTF. For the CDR3, the DNA is TGTGCCAGCTCACCAGGGGCAGTTGATGGCTACACCTTC. This chain joins TRBV18 and TRBJ1-2, with a weak D call TRBD1 (5 bases). V lost 2 bases and J 6 bases, leaving 10 bases between the germline ends. Germline V lookup: CDR1 KGHSH, CDR2 LQKENI. This CDR3 is 13 amino acids long.

The genes are TRBV24-1 and TRBJ2-5; possibly TRBD2 for D (5 bases). V lost 3 bases, J lost 4 bases, and 11 bases lay in between. The CDR3 length is 14 residues. Germline V gene lookup returns CDR1 KGHDR and CDR2 SFDVKD. DNA of the CDR3: TGTGCCACCAGTGATACGGGGTCGGGAGAGACCCAGTACTTC. Amino acids: CATSDTGSGETQYF.

The chain couples TRBV12-3 or TRBV12-4 to TRBJ2-1; TRBD1 might be the D (5 bases). The CDR3 is 12 residues long. The V end was cut by 7 bases, the J end by 6 bases, with 10 bases between. The CDR3 spells CASTLGANEQFF. Written as DNA, the CDR3 is TGTGCCAGCACCTTAGGGGCCAATGAGCAGTTCTTC.

This chain joins TRBV19 and TRBJ1-2; unclear D gene. This CDR3 has 13 amino acids. The germline gives CDR1 LNHDA, CDR2 SQIVND (reference sequence). The V and J ends lost 8 bases and 6 bases respectively, with 16 bases between them. The CDR3 DNA sequence: TGTGCCAGTGGGGAGGCACGGTTTAATGGCTACACCTTC. It encodes CASGEARFNGYTF.

V is TRBV30 and J is TRBJ1-5; D possibly corresponds to TRBD1 (5 bases). V lost 0 bases, J lost 5 bases, and 11 bases lay in between. The length of the CDR3 is 14 residues. Germline values: CDR1 GTSNPN, CDR2 SVGIG (reference sequence). The CDR3 sequence: CAWSVQAQYQPQHF. CDR3 sequence (DNA): TGTGCCTGGAGTGTACAGGCCCAATATCAGCCCCAGCATTTT.

V and J are TRBV29-1 and TRBJ1-1; TRBD1 might be the D (6 bases). The germline CDR1 and CDR2 sequences are SQVTM and ANQGSEA. This CDR3 has 14 amino acids. Trimming took 4 bases from V and 4 from J, leaving 16 bases between them. This CDR3 is CSVVPQGLGTEAFF. The CDR3 nucleotides read TGCAGCGTTGTCCCCCAGGGGTTAGGCACTGAAGCTTTCTTT.

The rearrangement links TRBV6-5 to TRBJ2-5; D is possibly TRBD1 (5 bases). CDR1 is MNHEY and CDR2 is SVGAGI in the germline V gene. The CDR3 spans 12 residues. V lost 11 bases, J lost 5 bases, and 15 bases lay in between. In nucleotides, the CDR3 is TGTGCCGGGGCATTCCTTGGGGAGACCCAGTACTTC. As protein: CAGAFLGETQYF.

About this clone itself: The sample contains more than one DNA sequence encoding this CDR3. The V call is TRBV10-3, the J call TRBJ2-3; D unresolved. The germline CDR1 and CDR2 sequences are ENHRY and SYGVKD. V dropped 0 bases and J dropped 0 bases, with 7 bases sitting between them. The CDR3 is 15 residues long. The DNA for the CDR3 is TGTGCCATCAGTGAGTCCGGGTCAAGCACAGATACGCAGTATTTT. This translates into CAISESGSSTDTQYF.

V is TRBV19 and J is TRBJ1-2; D may be TRBD1 (6 bases). The CDR3 is made up of 13 amino acids. The V end lost 4 bases, the J end lost 7 bases, and 13 bases lay between the germline ends. Per germline, CDR1 LNHDA and CDR2 SQIVND (reference sequence). For the CDR3, the DNA is TGTGCCAGTAGTAGTGGGACATTAGGTGGCTACACCTTC. Translated: CASSSGTLGGYTF.

With regard to this clone: The same CDR3 also results from other DNA sequences found in this sample. This chain joins TRBV5-1 and TRBJ1-4, with D possibly TRBD1 on 5 matching bases. CDR3 length: 15 residues. The germline gives CDR1 SGHRS, CDR2 YFSETQ. Trimming took off 1 base at V and 0 bases at J, with 7 bases between the two ends. The CDR3 sequence: CASSLTGATNEKLFF. In DNA form, the CDR3 reads TGCGCCAGCAGCTTGACGGGGGCAACTAATGAAAAACTGTTTTTT.

The chain joins TRBV7-8 to TRBJ2-7; TRBD1 aligns across 7 bases. The CDR3 loop spans 16 amino acids. Unmatched junction bases numbered 11, after V lost 5 bases and J lost 1 base. Germline CDR1 reads SGHVS; CDR2 reads FQNEAQ. The CDR3 is CASSVPRTGGSYEQYF. In nucleotides, the CDR3 is TGTGCCAGCAGCGTACCCCGGACAGGTGGATCCTACGAGCAGTACTTC. The full variable domain, in which reference TRBV7-8 and TRBJ2-7 provide the parts outside the CDR3, is GAGVSQSPRYKVAKRGQDVALRCDPISGHVSLFWYQQALGQGPEFLTYFQNEAQLDKSGLPSDRFFAERPEGSVSTLKIQRTQQEDSAVYLCASSVPRTGGSYEQYFGPGTRLTVT.

In this sample, this clone turned up a few times. The rearrangement links TRBV19 to TRBJ1-2, with TRBD1 matching 11 bases. The CDR3 is 15 residues long. Germline CDR1 reads LNHDA; CDR2 reads SQIVND (reference sequence). V was clipped by 1 base and J by 4 bases; unmatched bases: 2. The CDR3 region has the DNA TGTGCCAGTAGTATAGGGACAGGGGGCGCCTATGGCTACACCTTC. Translated, it gives CASSIGTGGAYGYTF.

This clone appeared a single time. J is TRBJ2-7 and V is TRBV27; 12 bases are a match to TRBD2. This CDR3 region has 13 residues. CDR1 is MNHEY, CDR2 SMNVEV, per germline (reference sequence). V lost 7 bases to trimming and J lost 7 bases; unmatched junction nucleotides: 5. For the CDR3, the DNA is TGTGCCAGCACCCGACTAGCGGGAGATGAGCAGTACTTC. It specifies CASTRLAGDEQYF.

The chain couples TRBV24-1 to TRBJ1-2; D perhaps matches TRBD1 (6 bases). This CDR3 has 14 residues. V dropped 3 bases and J dropped 9 bases, with 16 bases sitting between them. Germline loops: CDR1 KGHDR, CDR2 SFDVKD. CDR3 sequence reads: CATSDTAQGNRYTF. The DNA of the CDR3 is TGTGCCACCAGTGATACCGCCCAGGGGAATCGCTACACCTTC.

This chain joins TRBV3-1 (or the pseudogene TRBV3-2) and TRBJ2-1; 15 positions match TRBD2. CDR3 length: 18 residues. CDR1 and CDR2 (germline): LGHDT, YNNKEL (reference sequence). V gave up 5 bases and J gave up 7 bases; unmatched junction bases: 12. CDR3 bases: TGTGCCAGCAGCACACGGACTAGCGGGAGGGCCCTCATGAATGAGCAGTTCTTC. Its protein is CASSTRTSGRALMNEQFF.

The chain uses TRBV5-1 and TRBJ2-7; D might be TRBD2 (6 bases). CDR3 length equals 12 residues. Germline V lookup: CDR1 SGHRS, CDR2 YFSETQ. V was shortened by 4 bases and J by 4 bases, with 9 bases between the two germline ends. The chain's CDR3 is CASSPGDYEQYF. CDR3 coding DNA: TGCGCCAGCAGCCCGGGGGATTACGAGCAGTACTTC.

This chain links TRBV19 with TRBJ1-4; D is ambiguous. The CDR3 contains 14 residues. Germline loops: CDR1 LNHDA, CDR2 SQIVND (reference sequence). V gave up 4 bases and J gave up 0 bases, with 6 bases separating them. The CDR3 loop reads CASSTSATNEKLFF. The CDR3 DNA sequence: TGTGCCAGTAGTACGAGTGCAACTAATGAAAAACTGTTTTTT. Full variable domain (missing parts from reference TRBV19 and TRBJ1-4): DGGITQSPKYLFRKEGQNVTLSCEQNLNHDAMYWYRQDPGQGLRLIYYSQIVNDFQKGDIAEGYSVSREKKESFPLTVTSAQKNPTAFYLCASSTSATNEKLFFGSGTQLSVL.